Shown below are 10 T cell receptor beta chains from a single sample sequenced in a study of radiotherapy plus CTLA-4 blockade in lung cancer listed by TCRdb under 2018. Library creation used the immunoSEQ multiplex PCR assay. TCRdb holds this immuneACCESS table with in-frame rearrangements only. Some clones are missing; in checked studies, unresolved V genes explain under half, and the rest has no known cause. The sample has roughly 32,000 clones on record, 65% to 75% of them singletons. Approximately 3.9% of the sample belongs to the ten largest clones. Source: peripheral blood, taken from a patient treated with radiotherapy plus ipilimumab. The receptors were sampled from a human donor with non-small cell lung cancer who had stable disease on radiotherapy plus ipilimumab.

As concerns this clone: This CDR3 is also generated by other DNA sequences in the sample. The chain recombines TRBV5-1 with TRBJ2-3; D unresolved. The CDR3 has 13 residues. The germline V and J ends were trimmed by 3 bases and 0 bases, with 5 bases remaining between them. The V gene's germline CDR1 is SGHRS and CDR2 YFSETQ. DNA for the CDR3: TGCGCCAGCAGCTCCGGGAGCACAGATACGCAGTATTTT. The encoded protein is CASSSGSTDTQYF.

This clone occurred a few times. This sequence joins TRBV4-3 and TRBJ2-5; 10 bases match TRBD2. The V gene end was trimmed by 1 base and the J gene end by 10 bases; junction bases not matched to a gene: 9. The CDR3 extends over 15 amino acids. Germline V gene sequence: CDR1 LGHNA, CDR2 YSLEER. CDR3 sequence reads: CASSQVTSGLANQYF. As DNA, the CDR3 is TGCGCCAGCAGCCAAGTGACTAGCGGGTTGGCAAACCAGTACTTC.

The chain employs TRBV29-1 and TRBJ2-2; weak D call: TRBD1 (5 bases). V was cut by 4 bases and J by 4 bases, with 10 bases left in between. The CDR3 runs 13 residues. The germline V gene encodes CDR1 SQVTM and CDR2 ANQGSEA. CDR3 residues: CSVGQQSTGELFF. The CDR3 DNA sequence: TGCAGCGTTGGACAGCAAAGCACCGGGGAGCTGTTTTTT.

The chain uses TRBV6-5 and TRBJ1-1; tentatively, D is TRBD1 (5 bases). The CDR3 is 12 residues long. Per germline, CDR1 MNHEY and CDR2 SVGAGI. Trimming removed 2 bases from V and 12 bases from J, with 13 bases in between. The CDR3 loop is CASSYDSTKPFF. CDR3 coding DNA: TGTGCCAGCAGTTACGACAGCACGAAGCCTTTCTTT.

The chain joins TRBV5-1 to TRBJ2-6, with D possibly being TRBD2 (6 bases). The V and J ends lost 4 bases and 1 base respectively, with 15 bases between them. The CDR3 contains 17 residues. Per germline, CDR1 SGHRS and CDR2 YFSETQ. CDR3 sequence (DNA): TGCGCCAGCAGCGGAGGGACTGTCGCGTCTGGGGCCAACGTCCTGACTTTC. This gives the protein CASSGGTVASGANVLTF.

This chain joins TRBV7-3 and TRBJ1-1; TRBD1 matches at 9 bases. The germline V gene has CDR1 SGHTA and CDR2 FQGTGA. The V segment lost 5 bases and the J segment 11 bases; nucleotides outside the gene matches: 9. The CDR3 is made up of 13 amino acids. As DNA, the CDR3 is TGTGCCAGCAGCCAAAACAGGGGGCGCAGGGCTTTCTTT. It yields the protein CASSQNRGRRAFF.

The V call is TRBV2, the J call TRBJ2-1, with 8 bases lining up with TRBD1. CDR1 SNHLY and CDR2 FYNNEI come from the germline V gene. This CDR3 region has 13 residues. The J segment lost 7 bases and the V segment lost 6 bases, leaving 5 bases of the junction unmatched. The CDR3 coding sequence is TGTGCCAGCAGAGTTACAGGGGGGAATGAGCAGTTCTTC. This sequence encodes CASRVTGGNEQFF.

The chain recombines TRBV2 with TRBJ2-7, with a possible D match to TRBD2 (5 bases). V lost 7 bases to trimming and J lost 2 bases, with 15 bases between them. CDR3 length: 14 residues. Looked up from germline, CDR1 is SNHLY and CDR2 is FYNNEI. The chain's CDR3 is CASNPEGMAYEQYF. CDR3 DNA sequence: TGTGCCAGCAACCCCGAGGGTATGGCCTACGAGCAGTACTTC.

The rearrangement uses TRBV6-1 and TRBJ2-5; D perhaps matches TRBD1 (5 bases). The CDR3 has 14 residues. Germline loops: CDR1 MNHNS, CDR2 SASEGT. Trimming pared 4 bases from V and 7 bases from J, leaving 16 bases between. CDR3 in DNA: TGTGCCAGCAGTGGAACGACCTTTAGGGGGACCCAGTACTTC. This codes for CASSGTTFRGTQYF.

The V call is TRBV6-1, the J call TRBJ1-2, with 8 bases aligning to TRBD1. The CDR3 totals 13 residues. Germline assignment: CDR1 MNHNS and CDR2 SASEGT. J gave up 8 bases and V 5 bases, and 7 bases lay outside the gene matches. CDR3 sequence reads: CASSTRTGRGYTF. The CDR3 DNA sequence: TGTGCCAGCAGTACCCGGACAGGGCGAGGCTACACCTTC.